This T cell receptor (beta chain) was identified in a study of control samples from healthy donors and cancer patients. The CDR3 runs 15 residues. Trimming shortened V by 2 bases and J by 4 bases, and 15 bases separated the two germline ends. The germline gives CDR1 MNHEY, CDR2 SMNVEV (reference sequence). Produced via immunoSEQ multiplex PCR; TCRdb's table is partial and in-frame only. The repertoire holds around 75,000 clones, approximately 92% seen once, with approximately 5.8% in the top ten. V usage is TRBV27 and J usage is TRBJ2-7; D might be TRBD2 (5 bases). The source of this sequence is a woman aged 55 to 70 in good health. Sequenced sample: blood. CDR3 nucleotide sequence: TGTGCCAGCAGTTTAATCTCTCCCCGGGATTACGAGCAGTACTTC. It is translated as CASSLISPRDYEQYF.